Each of the 16 T cell receptor beta chains below was sequenced from the same sample in a study of OX40 agonist ivuxolimab in advanced cancers. TCRdb's copy holds only in-frame clones and misses some; the assay was immunoSEQ multiplex PCR. The sample consists of about 22,000 clones, less than 90% of them appearing once. Sequenced here: CD4+ or CD8+ T cells sorted from blood, sampled in a trial of the OX40 agonist ivuxolimab. These receptor sequences come from an adult with an advanced solid tumor such as melanoma, head and neck, liver or kidney cancer.

The chain is built from TRBV7-9 and TRBJ1-3, with 9 positions matching TRBD1. CDR1 SEHNR and CDR2 FQNEAQ come from the germline V gene (reference sequence). V was pared by 4 bases and J by 0 bases, with 4 bases of the junction left unmatched. The CDR3 runs to 16 residues. This CDR3 is CASSSPGQGSGNTIYF. The DNA for the CDR3 is TGTGCCAGCAGCTCCCCGGGACAGGGCTCTGGAAACACCATATATTTT.

Sample share makes this clone large. J is TRBJ2-1 and V is TRBV28, with TRBD2 identical over 11 bases. Germline trimming cut 4 bases from V and 10 bases from J; bases unmatched to any gene: 3. There are 13 residues in the CDR3. Germline assignment: CDR1 MDHEN and CDR2 SYDVKM. The CDR3 DNA is TGTGCCAGCAGTTGGGGGACTAGCGGAGAGCAGTTCTTC. Its translation: CASSWGTSGEQFF.

The V gene is TRBV6-9, the J gene TRBJ2-1; TRBD1 might be the D (6 bases). Trimming stripped 7 bases from V and 7 bases from J, with 8 bases between. Germline V CDR1 and CDR2: MNHGY, SVAAGI. The CDR3 has 11 residues. The CDR3 loop reads CASTTGNEQFF. The CDR3 DNA reads as TGTGCCAGCACTACAGGGAATGAGCAGTTCTTC.

The chain couples TRBV28 to TRBJ2-1; D not certain. Germline V lookup: CDR1 MDHEN, CDR2 SYDVKM. The CDR3 length is 15 residues. Between the trimmed V and J ends, which lost 3 bases and 2 bases, there was a span of 11 bases. The CDR3 here is CASSFMSGAYNEQFF. Here the CDR3 DNA reads TGTGCCAGCAGTTTTATGAGTGGTGCCTACAATGAGCAGTTCTTC. The whole variable domain, remainder taken from reference TRBV28 and TRBJ2-1, is DVKVTQSSRYLVKRTGEKVFLECVQDMDHENMFWYRQDPGLGLRLIYFSYDVKMKEKGDIPEGYSVSREKKERFSLILESASTNQTSMYLCASSFMSGAYNEQFFGPGTRLTVL.

The J gene is TRBJ2-1, the V gene TRBV6-5; 7 bases line up with TRBD2. This CDR3 spans 15 amino acids. CDR1 is MNHEY, CDR2 SVGAGI, per germline. The V gene end was trimmed by 6 bases and the J gene end by 0 bases; junction bases not matched to a gene: 5. The CDR3 sequence is CASRAGLYSYNEQFF. CDR3 DNA: TGTGCCAGCAGGGCGGGACTATACTCCTACAATGAGCAGTTCTTC.

This clone appeared a single time. In DNA, the CDR3 is TGTGCCGCTACCCCCGGCTTAAGATCCTACGAGCAGTACTTC. It translates to CAATPGLRSYEQYF. The rearrangement joins TRBV6-5 to TRBJ2-7; no firm D call. This CDR3 has 14 residues. The germline V and J ends were trimmed by 11 bases and 1 base, with 18 bases remaining between them. CDR1 is MNHEY and CDR2 is SVGAGI in the germline V gene.

V and J are TRBV5-4 and TRBJ2-5, with D possibly TRBD1 on 5 matching bases. The CDR3 covers 15 residues. Germline CDR1 SGHNT, CDR2 YYREEE (reference sequence). With 1 base removed from V and 1 base from J, the gap between germline ends came to 11 bases. CDR3 in DNA: TGTGCCAGCAGCTTGTGGGGCAGACGCCAAGAGACCCAGTACTTC. This sequence encodes CASSLWGRRQETQYF.

The chain links TRBV6-6 to TRBJ2-7; D is possibly TRBD1 (5 bases). The CDR3 totals 14 residues. In germline, CDR1 is MNHNY, CDR2 SVGAGI (reference sequence). V was clipped by 9 bases and J by 0 bases, with 15 bases between them. The CDR3 region has the DNA TGTGCCAGTCAGGGTCGCCACGGCTCCTACGAGCAGTACTTC. The encoded protein is CASQGRHGSYEQYF.

This clone occurred a few times. J is TRBJ2-7 and V is TRBV7-9, with 11 positions matching TRBD1. CDR3 length: 15 residues. Trimming at V came to 3 bases and at J to 5 bases, leaving 6 bases not matched to a gene. The germline CDR1 and CDR2 sequences are SEHNR and FQNEAQ (reference sequence). The CDR3 DNA reads as TGTGCCAGCAGCTTGAAGGGACAGGGGGTCCACGAGCAGTACTTC. Translating it yields CASSLKGQGVHEQYF.

The chain employs TRBV5-6 and TRBJ1-1; D unresolved. The V end lost 4 bases, the J end lost 5 bases, and 6 bases lay between the germline ends. Germline loops: CDR1 SGHDT, CDR2 YYEEEE. CDR3 length: 11 amino acids. DNA for the CDR3: TGTGCCAGCAGCAAGATAACTGAAGCTTTCTTT. Amino acid sequence: CASSKITEAFF.

This chain links TRBV6-5 with TRBJ2-7; the D is unclear. Germline CDR1 MNHEY, CDR2 SVGAGI. The V gene lost 0 bases and the J gene lost 5 bases, with 8 bases spanning the gap. The CDR3 runs to 13 residues. CDR3 nucleotides: TGTGCCAGCAGTTACTCGATAATGAACGAGCAGTACTTC. Encoded protein: CASSYSIMNEQYF.

The chain combines TRBV28 with TRBJ1-2; tentative D call: TRBD1 (6 bases). The CDR3 sequence is 15 residues long. The V gene's germline CDR1 is MDHEN and CDR2 SYDVKM. V lost 5 bases, J lost 3 bases, and 16 bases lay in between. CDR3 amino acids: CASSPNREGDYGYTF. CDR3 nucleotides: TGTGCCAGCAGTCCTAACAGGGAGGGGGACTATGGCTACACCTTC.

The J gene is TRBJ2-1, the V gene TRBV27, with TRBD2 matching over 7 bases. The germline V gene encodes CDR1 MNHEY and CDR2 SMNVEV (reference sequence). V dropped 6 bases and J dropped 5; count of bases not matched to a gene: 10. The CDR3 has 15 residues. The CDR3 DNA is TGTGCCAGCAGCCGTTGGCGGGAGTTGGACAATGAGCAGTTCTTC. It is translated as CASSRWRELDNEQFF.

V gene TRBV9 combines with J gene TRBJ2-3, with TRBD1 identical over 7 bases. CDR1 is SGDLS and CDR2 is YYNGEE in the germline V gene. The V gene end was trimmed by 0 bases and the J gene end by 4 bases; junction bases not matched to a gene: 5. This CDR3 spans 15 amino acids. CDR3 protein: CASSVEDRVSDTQYF. The CDR3 nucleotides are TGTGCCAGCAGCGTAGAAGACAGGGTTTCAGATACGCAGTATTTT.

The V and J genes are TRBV27 and TRBJ2-1, with 9 bases matching TRBD2. The CDR3 has 16 residues. CDR1 is MNHEY and CDR2 is SMNVEV in the germline V gene (reference sequence). Germline trimming cut 3 bases from V and 4 bases from J; bases unmatched to any gene: 7. CDR3: CASSFFGGRAYNEQFF. CDR3 sequence (DNA): TGTGCCAGCAGTTTCTTTGGCGGGAGGGCGTACAATGAGCAGTTCTTC.

This rearrangement joins TRBV27 to TRBJ1-5; D unclear. Trimming shortened V by 0 bases and J by 0 bases, and 18 bases separated the two germline ends. The CDR3 covers 19 residues. Germline V gene sequence: CDR1 MNHEY, CDR2 SMNVEV (reference sequence). In DNA, the CDR3 is TGTGCCAGCAGTTTATCAGGTGTCGGACGGAGAGTTAGCAATCAGCCCCAGCATTTT. This gives the protein CASSLSGVGRRVSNQPQHF.